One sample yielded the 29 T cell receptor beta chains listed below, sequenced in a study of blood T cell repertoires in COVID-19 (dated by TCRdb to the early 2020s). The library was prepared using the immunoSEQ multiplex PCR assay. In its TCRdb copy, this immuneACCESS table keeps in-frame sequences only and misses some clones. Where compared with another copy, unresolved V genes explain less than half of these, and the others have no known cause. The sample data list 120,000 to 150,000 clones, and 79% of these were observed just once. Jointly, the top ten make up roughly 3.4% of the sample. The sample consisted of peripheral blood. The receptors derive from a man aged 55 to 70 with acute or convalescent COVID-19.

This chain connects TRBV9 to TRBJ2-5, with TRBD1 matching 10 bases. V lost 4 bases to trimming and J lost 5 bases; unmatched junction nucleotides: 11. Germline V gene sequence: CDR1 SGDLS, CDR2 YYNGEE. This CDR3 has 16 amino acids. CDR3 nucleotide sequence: TGTGCCAGCAGCCCACGGGACAGGGGCCTCCGGGAGACCCAGTACTTC. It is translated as CASSPRDRGLRETQYF.

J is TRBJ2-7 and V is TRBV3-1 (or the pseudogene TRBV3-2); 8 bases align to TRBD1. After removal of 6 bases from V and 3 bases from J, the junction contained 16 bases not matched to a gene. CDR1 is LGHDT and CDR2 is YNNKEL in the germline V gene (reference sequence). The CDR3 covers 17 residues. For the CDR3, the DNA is TGTGCCAGCAGGCGCCTCCACCGGGACAGGCCTCACTACGAGCAGTACTTC. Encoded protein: CASRRLHRDRPHYEQYF.

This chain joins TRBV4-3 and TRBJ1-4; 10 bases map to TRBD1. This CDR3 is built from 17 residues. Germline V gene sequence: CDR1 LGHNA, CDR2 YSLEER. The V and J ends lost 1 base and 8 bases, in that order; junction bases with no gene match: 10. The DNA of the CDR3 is TGCGCCAGCAGCCAAGCTACCGGGACAGGGGAAGGGGAAAAACTGTTTTTT. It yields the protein CASSQATGTGEGEKLFF.

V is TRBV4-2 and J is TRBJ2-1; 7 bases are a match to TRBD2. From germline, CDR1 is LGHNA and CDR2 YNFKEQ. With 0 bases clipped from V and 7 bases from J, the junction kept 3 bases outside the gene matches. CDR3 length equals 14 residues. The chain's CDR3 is CASSQDGGRNEQFF. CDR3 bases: TGTGCCAGCAGCCAAGATGGCGGGAGAAATGAGCAGTTCTTC.

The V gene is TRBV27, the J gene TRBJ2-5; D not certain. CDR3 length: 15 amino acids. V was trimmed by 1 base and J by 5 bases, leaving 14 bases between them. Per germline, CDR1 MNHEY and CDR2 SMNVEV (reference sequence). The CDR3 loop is CASSLFGRSEETQYF. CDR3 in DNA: TGTGCCAGCAGTTTATTCGGTCGGAGCGAGGAGACCCAGTACTTC.

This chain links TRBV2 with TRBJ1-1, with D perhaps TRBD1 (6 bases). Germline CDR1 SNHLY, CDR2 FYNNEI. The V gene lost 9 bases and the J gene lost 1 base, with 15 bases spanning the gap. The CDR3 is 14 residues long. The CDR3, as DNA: TGTGCCAGTTCCGAACAGGGCCCGAACACTGAAGCTTTCTTT. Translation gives CASSEQGPNTEAFF.

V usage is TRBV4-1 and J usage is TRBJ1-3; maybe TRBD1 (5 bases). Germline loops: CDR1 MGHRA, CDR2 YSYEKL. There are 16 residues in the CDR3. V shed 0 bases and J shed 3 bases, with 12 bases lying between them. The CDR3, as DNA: TGCGCCAGCAGCCAAGAAGGGGTTAATATTGGAAACACCATATATTTT. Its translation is CASSQEGVNIGNTIYF.

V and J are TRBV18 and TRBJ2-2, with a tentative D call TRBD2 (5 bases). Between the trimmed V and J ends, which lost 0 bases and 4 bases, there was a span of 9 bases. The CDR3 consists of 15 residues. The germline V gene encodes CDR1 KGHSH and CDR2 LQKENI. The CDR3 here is CASSPPPGSTGELFF. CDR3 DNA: TGTGCCAGCTCACCACCCCCGGGATCCACCGGGGAGCTGTTTTTT. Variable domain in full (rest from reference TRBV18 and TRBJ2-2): NAGVMQNPRHLVRRRGQEARLRCSPMKGHSHVYWYRQLPEEGLKFMVYLQKENIIDESGMPKERFSAEFPKEGPSILRIQQVVRGDSAAYFCASSPPPGSTGELFFGEGSRLTVL.

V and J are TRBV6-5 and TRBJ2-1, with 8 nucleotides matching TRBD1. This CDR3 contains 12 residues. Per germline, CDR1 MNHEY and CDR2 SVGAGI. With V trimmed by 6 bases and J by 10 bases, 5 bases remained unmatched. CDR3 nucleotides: TGTGCCAGCAGGGACAGGGTAGGAGAGCAGTTCTTC. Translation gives CASRDRVGEQFF.

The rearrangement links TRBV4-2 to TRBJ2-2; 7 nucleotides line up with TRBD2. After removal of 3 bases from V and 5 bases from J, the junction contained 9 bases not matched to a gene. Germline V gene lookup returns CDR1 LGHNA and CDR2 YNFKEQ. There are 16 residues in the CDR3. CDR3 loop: CASSQIGGGETGELFF. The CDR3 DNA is TGTGCCAGCAGCCAGATTGGGGGAGGGGAAACCGGGGAGCTGTTTTTT.

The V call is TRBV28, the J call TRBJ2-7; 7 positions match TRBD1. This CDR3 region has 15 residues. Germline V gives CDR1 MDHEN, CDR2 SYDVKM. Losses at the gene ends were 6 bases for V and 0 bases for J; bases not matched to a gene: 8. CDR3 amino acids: CASRRKQGSSYEQYF. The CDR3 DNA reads TGTGCCAGCAGAAGAAAACAGGGGAGCTCCTACGAGCAGTACTTC.

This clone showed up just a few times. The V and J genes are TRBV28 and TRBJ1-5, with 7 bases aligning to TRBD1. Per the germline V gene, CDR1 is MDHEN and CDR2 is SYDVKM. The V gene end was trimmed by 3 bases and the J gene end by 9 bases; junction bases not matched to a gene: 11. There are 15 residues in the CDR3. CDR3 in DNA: TGTGCCAGCAGTTTGAGGGGGCAGGGATTAGGGCCCCAGCATTTT. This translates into CASSLRGQGLGPQHF.

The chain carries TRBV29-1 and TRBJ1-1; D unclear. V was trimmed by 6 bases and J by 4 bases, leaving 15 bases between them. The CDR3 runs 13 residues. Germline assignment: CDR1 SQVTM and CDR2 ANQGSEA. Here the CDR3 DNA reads TGCAGCGTCTGGGCGGGAGGGCCCACTGAAGCTTTCTTT. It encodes CSVWAGGPTEAFF.

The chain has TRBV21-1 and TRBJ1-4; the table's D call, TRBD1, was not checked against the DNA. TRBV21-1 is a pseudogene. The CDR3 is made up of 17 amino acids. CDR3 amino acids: CASSTPGQGATNEKLFF. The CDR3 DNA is TGTGCCAGCAGCACACCGGGACAGGGGGCGACTAATGAAAAACTGTTTTTT.

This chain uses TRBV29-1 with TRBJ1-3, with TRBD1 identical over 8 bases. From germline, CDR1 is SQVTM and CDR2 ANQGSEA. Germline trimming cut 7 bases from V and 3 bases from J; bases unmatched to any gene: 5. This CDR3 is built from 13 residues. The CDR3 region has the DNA TGCAGCGCTGGGACAGGCTTTGGAAACACCATATATTTT. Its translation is CSAGTGFGNTIYF. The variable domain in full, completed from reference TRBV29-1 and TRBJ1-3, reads SAVISQKPSRDICQRGTSLTIQCQVDSQVTMMFWYRQQPGQSLTLIATANQGSEATYESGFVIDKFPISRPNLTFSTLTVSNMSPEDSSIYLCSAGTGFGNTIYFGEGSWLTVV.

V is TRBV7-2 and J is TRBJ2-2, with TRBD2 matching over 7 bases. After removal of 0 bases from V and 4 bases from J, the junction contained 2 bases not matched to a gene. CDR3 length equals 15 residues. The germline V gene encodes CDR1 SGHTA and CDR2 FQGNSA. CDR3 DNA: TGTGCCAGCAGCTTAGCGGGAGGGAGCACCGGGGAGCTGTTTTTT. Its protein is CASSLAGGSTGELFF.

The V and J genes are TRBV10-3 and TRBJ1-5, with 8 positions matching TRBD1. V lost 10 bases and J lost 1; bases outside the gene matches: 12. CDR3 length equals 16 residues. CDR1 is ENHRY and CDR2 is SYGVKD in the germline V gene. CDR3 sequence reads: CATSLQGGGSNQPQHF. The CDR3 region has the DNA TGTGCCACGAGCCTACAGGGGGGCGGCAGCAATCAGCCCCAGCATTTT.

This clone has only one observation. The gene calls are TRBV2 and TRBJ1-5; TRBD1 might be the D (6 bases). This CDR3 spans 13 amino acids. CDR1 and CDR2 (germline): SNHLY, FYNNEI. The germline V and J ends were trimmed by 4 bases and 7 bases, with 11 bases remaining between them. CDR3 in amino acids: CASSGTAQQPQHF. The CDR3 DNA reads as TGTGCCAGCAGTGGGACAGCTCAGCAGCCCCAGCATTTT.

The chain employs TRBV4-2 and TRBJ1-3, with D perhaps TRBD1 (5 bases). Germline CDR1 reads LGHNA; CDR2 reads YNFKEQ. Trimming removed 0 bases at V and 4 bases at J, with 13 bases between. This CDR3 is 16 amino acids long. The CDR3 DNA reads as TGTGCCAGCAGCCAAGAGGCAGGAGACAGAGGAAACACCATATATTTT. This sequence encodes CASSQEAGDRGNTIYF.

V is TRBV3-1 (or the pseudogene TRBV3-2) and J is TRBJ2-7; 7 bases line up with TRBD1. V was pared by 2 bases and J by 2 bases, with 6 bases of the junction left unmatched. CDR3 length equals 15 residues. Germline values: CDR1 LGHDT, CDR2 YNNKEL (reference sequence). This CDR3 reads CASSQLFGQAYEQYF. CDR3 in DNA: TGTGCCAGCAGCCAACTATTCGGACAGGCCTACGAGCAGTACTTC.

In nucleotides, the CDR3 is TGTGCCAGCAGCCAGGACAGGGTTGGCTACACCTTC. This translates into CASSQDRVGYTF. The gene calls are TRBV14 and TRBJ1-2; 8 positions match TRBD1. CDR3 size: 12 residues. Germline V lookup: CDR1 SGHDN, CDR2 FVKESK. Losses at the gene ends were 3 bases for V and 7 bases for J; bases not matched to a gene: 1. Together with reference TRBV14 and TRBJ1-2, the CDR3 gives the full variable domain: EAGVTQFPSHSVIEKGQTVTLRCDPISGHDNLYWYRRVMGKEIKFLLHFVKESKQDESGMPNNRFLAERTGGTYSTLKVQPAELEDSGVYFCASSQDRVGYTFGSGTRLTVV.

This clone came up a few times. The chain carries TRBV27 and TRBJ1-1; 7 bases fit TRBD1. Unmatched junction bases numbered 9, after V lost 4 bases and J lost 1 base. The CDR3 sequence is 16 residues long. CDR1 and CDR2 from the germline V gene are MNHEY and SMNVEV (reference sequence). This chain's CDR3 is CASSSSGTEPNTEAFF. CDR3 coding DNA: TGTGCCAGCAGTTCTTCCGGGACAGAGCCGAACACTGAAGCTTTCTTT.

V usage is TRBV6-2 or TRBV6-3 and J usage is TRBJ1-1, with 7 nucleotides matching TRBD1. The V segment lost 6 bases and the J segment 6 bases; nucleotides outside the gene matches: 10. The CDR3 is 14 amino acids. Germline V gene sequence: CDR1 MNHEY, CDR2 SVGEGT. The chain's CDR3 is CASSLRGVSAEAFF. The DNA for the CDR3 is TGTGCCAGCAGCCTCAGGGGGGTAAGCGCTGAAGCTTTCTTT.

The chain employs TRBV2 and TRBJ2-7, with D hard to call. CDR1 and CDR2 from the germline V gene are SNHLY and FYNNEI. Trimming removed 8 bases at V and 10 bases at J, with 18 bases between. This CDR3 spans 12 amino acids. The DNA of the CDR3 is TGTGCCAGCCGTTACACAACCTCCACCCAGTACTTC. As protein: CASRYTTSTQYF.

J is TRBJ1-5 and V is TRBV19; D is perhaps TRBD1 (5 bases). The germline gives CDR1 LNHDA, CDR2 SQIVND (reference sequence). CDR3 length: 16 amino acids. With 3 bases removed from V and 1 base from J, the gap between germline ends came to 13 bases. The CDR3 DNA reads TGTGCCAGTAGTATGGGGGGGGACGCGAGCAATCAGCCCCAGCATTTT. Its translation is CASSMGGDASNQPQHF.

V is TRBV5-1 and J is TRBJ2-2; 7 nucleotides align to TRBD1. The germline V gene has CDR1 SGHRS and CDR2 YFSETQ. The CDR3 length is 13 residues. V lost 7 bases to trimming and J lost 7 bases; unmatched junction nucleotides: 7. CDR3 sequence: CASQGQVDGELFF. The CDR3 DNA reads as TGCGCCAGCCAAGGACAGGTTGACGGGGAGCTGTTTTTT.

The CDR3 protein is CASSRELTAVAEAFF. The DNA of the CDR3 is TGCGCCAGCAGCCGGGAGTTGACGGCGGTCGCTGAAGCTTTCTTT. The genes are TRBV5-1 and TRBJ1-1, with D hard to call. V lost 4 bases and J lost 6, with 19 bases in between. The length of the CDR3 is 15 residues. The germline gives CDR1 SGHRS, CDR2 YFSETQ.

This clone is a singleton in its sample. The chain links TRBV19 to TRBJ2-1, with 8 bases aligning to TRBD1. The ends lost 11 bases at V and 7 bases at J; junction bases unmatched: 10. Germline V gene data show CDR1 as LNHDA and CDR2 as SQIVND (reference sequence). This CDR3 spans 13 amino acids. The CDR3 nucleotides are TGTGCCTCGCGGACAGGGTCAACAAATGAGCAGTTCTTC. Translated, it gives CASRTGSTNEQFF.

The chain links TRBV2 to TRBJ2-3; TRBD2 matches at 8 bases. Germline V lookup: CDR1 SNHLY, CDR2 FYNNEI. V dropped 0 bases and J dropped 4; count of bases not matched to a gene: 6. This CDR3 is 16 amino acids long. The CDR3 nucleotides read TGTGCCAGCAGTGAAGCCGGGGGGGCTTTTGCAGATACGCAGTATTTT. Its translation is CASSEAGGAFADTQYF.